The clone carrying this T cell receptor beta chain showed up just a few times. Its specificity is unknown. The source of the sample is a study of T-cell memory formation after mild COVID-19. Study details: There were largely donor-specific TCR clusters.

Germline trimming cut 7 bases from V and 0 bases from J; bases unmatched to any gene: 4. Germline values: CDR1 SEHNR, CDR2 FQNEAQ (reference sequence). The CDR3 spans 16 residues. Using constant-segment primers, 5'RACE produced TCR alpha and TCR beta cDNA libraries carrying sample barcodes and UMIs. TCRdb re-called the 5' RACE reads through MiXCR, storing one row per CDR3 protein. Among around 200,000 distinct CDR3 sequences listed, roughly a tenth were seen once. General observations from the study: Proof of SARS-CoV-2 specificity was absent for the second-wave clones that crested on day 37. Contracting CD4+ clones lay largely in CM and EM, with CD8+ ones residing in EMRA.

The sequence was collected from a man younger than 35 who had mild COVID-19 (a few samples of this study predate the infection). Cell type and time point are not known. Sequences were obtained from PBMCs or a T cell subset sorted from them (not recorded which). This chain uses TRBV7-9 with TRBJ1-6; TRBD1 matches at 9 bases. CDR3 protein: CASTTDRGSYNSPLHF. The CDR3 DNA reads as TGTGCCAGCACCACGGACAGGGGCTCCTATAATTCACCCCTCCACTTT.